This TCR beta chain was identified during a study of blood T cell repertoires in COVID-19. Trimming took 4 bases from V and 1 from J; bases not matched to a gene: 6. This CDR3 has 15 amino acids. Germline V gene sequence: CDR1 SGDLS, CDR2 YYNGEE. Categorization into cohorts depended on clinical history that participants reported. Among Cohort 3 donors, those recovered had two negative PCRs, clearance, or symptom resolution. Measured with immunoSEQ multiplex PCR; TCRdb has only the in-frame clones, and not every one. The table shows some 400,000 clones, with roughly nine tenths occurring only once. What was sequenced was PBMCs or T cells enriched from blood (not recorded which). The chain couples TRBV9 to TRBJ1-2; 8 bases are shared with TRBD1. The TCR originated in a man aged 25 to 40 who had recovered from COVID-19. The CDR3 DNA reads as TGTGCCAGCAGCCTAGGACAGGGAGGTAACTATGGCTACACCTTC. It encodes CASSLGQGGNYGYTF.